The 29 T cell receptor beta chains below were found in one sample sequenced in a study of blood T cell repertoires in COVID-19. Profiling relied on immunoSEQ multiplex PCR, and the TCRdb table lists in-frame clones only, not all of them. The sample holds approximately 450,000 clones, approximately 90% seen once. The material sequenced was peripheral blood. These receptors all stem from a woman between 25 and 40 years old with acute or convalescent COVID-19.

The rearrangement links TRBV28 to TRBJ2-5, with 8 bases fitting TRBD1. Germline lookup yields CDR1 MDHEN and CDR2 SYDVKM. CDR3 length: 17 residues. Unmatched junction bases numbered 23, after V lost 10 bases and J lost 7 bases. The CDR3 is CAITAHPGGGTGLTQYF. The CDR3 DNA sequence: TGTGCCATCACAGCTCACCCAGGTGGGGGGACAGGTCTGACCCAGTACTTC.

The chain joins TRBV29-1 to TRBJ2-3; 9 bases line up with TRBD2. The J segment lost 1 base and the V segment lost 6 bases, leaving 8 bases of the junction unmatched. Per the germline V gene, CDR1 is SQVTM and CDR2 is ANQGSEA. CDR3 size: 15 residues. CDR3 sequence reads: CSVHGERGGTDTQYF. The CDR3 DNA follows: TGCAGCGTCCACGGCGAGCGGGGGGGCACAGATACGCAGTATTTT.

The chain combines TRBV27 with TRBJ2-7, with 10 bases fitting TRBD2. This CDR3 is built from 15 residues. Germline loops: CDR1 MNHEY, CDR2 SMNVEV (reference sequence). J was trimmed by 4 bases and V by 3 bases; bases with no gene match: 6. The CDR3 DNA reads TGTGCCAGCAGTTTTAAAAGCGGGGGGGGTTACGAGCAGTACTTC. This sequence encodes CASSFKSGGGYEQYF.

This chain uses TRBV5-1 with TRBJ2-7; TRBD2 agrees at 8 bases. Trimming took 5 bases from V and 2 from J; bases not matched to a gene: 9. CDR1 and CDR2 from the germline V gene are SGHRS and YFSETQ. This CDR3 comprises 15 residues. The CDR3 region is CASSSYPAGAYEQYF. Written as DNA, the CDR3 is TGCGCCAGCAGTTCCTACCCAGCGGGGGCCTACGAGCAGTACTTC.

The chain recombines TRBV25-1 with TRBJ2-3; TRBD2 matches at 9 bases. The ends lost 8 bases at V and 3 bases at J; junction bases unmatched: 6. CDR3 length equals 14 residues. Germline lookup yields CDR1 MGHDK and CDR2 SYGVNS. As DNA, the CDR3 is TGTGCCAGCCCGCAGCGGGGGGAAACAGATACGCAGTATTTT. Residues: CASPQRGETDTQYF.

V gene TRBV6-5 combines with J gene TRBJ2-1; 13 positions agree with TRBD2. Germline CDR1 MNHEY, CDR2 SVGAGI. This CDR3 has 16 residues. J was trimmed by 2 bases and V by 4 bases; bases with no gene match: 2. In nucleotides, the CDR3 is TGTGCCAGCAGTTTCGGACTAGCGGGGGCCTACAATGAGCAGTTCTTC. Residues: CASSFGLAGAYNEQFF.

This chain uses TRBV4-2 with TRBJ2-3; 7 positions agree with TRBD1. Looked up from germline, CDR1 is LGHNA and CDR2 is YNFKEQ. The trim removed 2 bases at V and 1 base at J, leaving 3 bases unmatched. This CDR3 has 15 amino acids. The chain's CDR3 is CASSQHRGGTDTQYF. CDR3 coding DNA: TGTGCCAGCAGCCAACACAGGGGCGGCACAGATACGCAGTATTTT.

This chain joins TRBV3-1 (or the pseudogene TRBV3-2) and TRBJ2-5, with D maybe TRBD1 (5 bases). Between the trimmed V and J ends, which lost 2 bases and 5 bases, there was a span of 9 bases. CDR3 length: 13 residues. Germline lookup yields CDR1 LGHDT and CDR2 YNNKEL (reference sequence). This CDR3 is CASSQQGPETQYF. CDR3 DNA: TGTGCCAGCAGCCAACAGGGCCCCGAGACCCAGTACTTC.

This clone appeared a few times. This chain links TRBV4-1 with TRBJ2-7, with D perhaps matching TRBD1 (6 bases). Trimming took off 1 base at V and 2 bases at J, with 12 bases between the two ends. The CDR3 runs 15 residues. Germline CDR1 and CDR2: MGHRA and YSYEKL. CDR3 sequence (DNA): TGCGCCAGCAGCCAAGCACAGGGTGTCGCCTACGAGCAGTACTTC. Its translation: CASSQAQGVAYEQYF.

This chain connects TRBV7-3 to TRBJ2-1; 8 positions match TRBD1. The CDR3 is 16 residues long. Trimming at V came to 1 base and at J to 3 bases, leaving 5 bases not matched to a gene. In germline, CDR1 is SGHTA, CDR2 FQGTGA. CDR3 nucleotides: TGTGCCAGCAGCTTAAATTCAGGGGGCTACTACAATGAGCAGTTCTTC. Its translation: CASSLNSGGYYNEQFF.

The V gene is TRBV27, the J gene TRBJ2-3, with D possibly matching TRBD2 (5 bases). CDR3 length: 18 amino acids. Germline V gene data show CDR1 as MNHEY and CDR2 as SMNVEV (reference sequence). The ends were cut back, 2 bases at V and 2 bases at J, with 20 bases in the middle. The CDR3 bases are TGTGCCAGCAGTTTAGATCCTGTGGCGGGTCCCATCACAGATACGCAGTATTTT. This codes for CASSLDPVAGPITDTQYF.

The V call is TRBV5-6, the J call TRBJ2-7; D is possibly TRBD1 (6 bases). The germline V gene encodes CDR1 SGHDT and CDR2 YYEEEE. The CDR3 loop spans 14 amino acids. The V gene lost 6 bases and the J gene lost 4 bases, with 17 bases spanning the gap. This CDR3 reads CASTMGDRYYEQYF. The CDR3, as DNA: TGTGCCAGCACTATGGGAGACAGGTATTACGAGCAGTACTTC.

This clone was observed once. The chain is built from TRBV28 and TRBJ2-1; the match to TRBD2 covers 13 bases. V shed 2 bases and J 9 bases; nucleotides not matched to a gene: 10. This CDR3 is 17 amino acids long. The germline gives CDR1 MDHEN, CDR2 SYDVKM. This CDR3 is CASSLRWTSGGAGEQFF. For the CDR3, the DNA is TGTGCCAGCAGTTTACGGTGGACTAGCGGGGGTGCTGGTGAGCAGTTCTTC.

The chain links TRBV29-1 to TRBJ2-7; TRBD1 matches at 8 bases. CDR1 SQVTM and CDR2 ANQGSEA come from the germline V gene. Trimming at V came to 1 base and at J to 4 bases, leaving 12 bases not matched to a gene. This CDR3 region has 16 residues. CDR3 sequence: CSVEGGGQGQEYEQYF. The CDR3 bases are TGCAGCGTTGAAGGGGGCGGACAGGGCCAAGAATACGAGCAGTACTTC.

This chain links TRBV5-1 with TRBJ1-3, with a weak D call TRBD1 (5 bases). V lost 6 bases and J lost 0, with 19 bases in between. Germline CDR1 SGHRS, CDR2 YFSETQ. The CDR3 contains 17 residues. The CDR3, as DNA: TGCGCCAGCACCCGGGACTCTAGAACGAGCTCTGGAAACACCATATATTTT. The encoded protein is CASTRDSRTSSGNTIYF.

This clone was counted a few times. The chain uses TRBV12-3 or TRBV12-4 and TRBJ1-2; no reliable D call. This CDR3 is built from 12 residues. V was cut by 3 bases and J by 7 bases, with 9 bases left in between. CDR3 nucleotide sequence: TGTGCCAGCAGTTTGGAAGGGAGTGGCTACACCTTC. This sequence encodes CASSLEGSGYTF.

This clone was seen once. The chain links TRBV2 to TRBJ2-7; TRBD1 agrees at 9 bases. This CDR3 region has 12 residues. J gave up 3 bases and V 8 bases, and 2 bases lay outside the gene matches. Looked up from germline, CDR1 is SNHLY and CDR2 is FYNNEI. The CDR3 region has the DNA TGTGCCAGCGAGGACAGGGGCTACGAGCAGTACTTC. Residues: CASEDRGYEQYF.

The chain employs TRBV7-9 and TRBJ1-4, with D perhaps matching TRBD1 (6 bases). The germline gives CDR1 SEHNR, CDR2 FQNEAQ (reference sequence). The V end was cut by 4 bases, the J end by 8 bases, with 20 bases between. CDR3 length equals 16 residues. The CDR3 protein is CASSYRRQALREKLFF. CDR3 coding DNA: TGTGCCAGCAGCTACCGCCGACAGGCCCTTAGGGAAAAACTGTTTTTT.

V usage is TRBV30 and J usage is TRBJ1-4; no definite D call. Deletions cut 2 bases from V and 7 bases from J, with 14 bases between. Germline V CDR1 and CDR2: GTSNPN, SVGIG (reference sequence). There are 14 residues in the CDR3. This CDR3 reads CAWSPGNSGEKLFF. The CDR3 DNA sequence: TGTGCCTGGAGTCCGGGGAATTCGGGTGAAAAACTGTTTTTT.

J is TRBJ2-1 and V is TRBV5-1, with 8 bases that match TRBD1. The V gene's germline CDR1 is SGHRS and CDR2 YFSETQ. This CDR3 has 16 amino acids. With V trimmed by 4 bases and J by 4 bases, 10 bases remained unmatched. This chain's CDR3 is CASSPEGQGWYNEQFF. The CDR3 bases are TGCGCCAGCAGCCCGGAAGGACAGGGTTGGTACAATGAGCAGTTCTTC.

This clone came up once. This rearrangement joins TRBV2 to TRBJ2-1; tentative D call: TRBD2 (7 bases). The germline V and J ends were trimmed by 5 bases and 5 bases, with 19 bases remaining between them. The CDR3 extends over 16 amino acids. Germline loops: CDR1 SNHLY, CDR2 FYNNEI. CDR3 protein: CASSRGLAGADNEQFF. CDR3 nucleotides: TGTGCCAGCAGTAGGGGTTTGGCGGGGGCAGACAATGAGCAGTTCTTC.

The chain couples TRBV11-2 to TRBJ2-7; TRBD2 might be the D (6 bases). The CDR3 is made up of 15 amino acids. Per germline, CDR1 SGHAT and CDR2 FQNNGV. The V gene lost 6 bases and the J gene lost 5 bases, with 20 bases spanning the gap. CDR3 loop: CASSYTRTNPNEQYF. The CDR3 DNA sequence: TGTGCCAGCAGTTATACAAGGACTAACCCCAACGAGCAGTACTTC.

This clone was seen a handful of times. The V call is TRBV19, the J call TRBJ1-5; tentative D call: TRBD1 (5 bases). Looked up from germline, CDR1 is LNHDA and CDR2 is SQIVND (reference sequence). V was shortened by 7 bases and J by 6 bases, with 10 bases between the two germline ends. There are 12 residues in the CDR3. CDR3 protein: CASTGGVQPQHF. Written as DNA, the CDR3 is TGTGCCAGTACCGGAGGGGTTCAGCCCCAGCATTTT.

This chain links TRBV6-5 with TRBJ2-2, with 10 positions matching TRBD1. The J segment lost 6 bases and the V segment lost 9 bases, leaving 7 bases of the junction unmatched. The CDR3 has 14 residues. Looked up from germline, CDR1 is MNHEY and CDR2 is SVGAGI. CDR3 nucleotides: TGTGCCAGTTGGCGGGACAGGGGTCCCGGGGAGCTGTTTTTT. Its protein is CASWRDRGPGELFF.

This chain links TRBV2 with TRBJ2-7; no definite D call. Germline assignment: CDR1 SNHLY and CDR2 FYNNEI. The CDR3 is 15 residues long. The V gene lost 8 bases and the J gene lost 4 bases, with 21 bases spanning the gap. CDR3: CASENRDPLGYEQYF. CDR3 DNA: TGTGCCAGCGAGAACAGAGACCCTCTGGGTTACGAGCAGTACTTC.

On this clone: The identical CDR3 is also encoded by other nucleotide sequences in the sample. J is TRBJ1-1 and V is TRBV6-5; D is possibly TRBD1 (5 bases). CDR1 is MNHEY, CDR2 SVGAGI, per germline. The CDR3 loop spans 14 amino acids. V dropped 2 bases and J dropped 0 bases, with 7 bases sitting between them. CDR3 amino acids: CASSYAGLNTEAFF. Written as DNA, the CDR3 is TGTGCCAGCAGTTACGCAGGGTTGAACACTGAAGCTTTCTTT.

The V gene is TRBV30, the J gene TRBJ2-2; 9 bases line up with TRBD1. The CDR3 loop spans 13 amino acids. The J segment lost 3 bases and the V segment lost 8 bases, leaving 4 bases of the junction unmatched. Germline V gives CDR1 GTSNPN, CDR2 SVGIG (reference sequence). CDR3 DNA: TGTGCCGAGCGACAGGGGGACACCGGGGAGCTGTTTTTT. Encoded protein: CAERQGDTGELFF.

The chain couples TRBV29-1 to TRBJ1-1; no firm D call. The CDR3 covers 13 residues. The V gene lost 2 bases and the J gene lost 0 bases, with 7 bases spanning the gap. In germline, CDR1 is SQVTM, CDR2 ANQGSEA. The CDR3 sequence: CSVEWTVNTEAFF. The CDR3 nucleotides are TGCAGCGTTGAATGGACTGTGAACACTGAAGCTTTCTTT.

This clone showed up just once. CDR3 in DNA: TGTGCCAGCAGCCAACAGTCAAAGGGGGCCTACGAGCAGTACTTC. Translating gives CASSQQSKGAYEQYF. This chain links TRBV3-1 (or the pseudogene TRBV3-2) with TRBJ2-7; possibly TRBD1 for D (6 bases). This CDR3 spans 15 amino acids. Trimming removed 2 bases from V and 2 bases from J, with 13 bases in between. CDR1 is LGHDT, CDR2 YNNKEL, per germline (reference sequence).